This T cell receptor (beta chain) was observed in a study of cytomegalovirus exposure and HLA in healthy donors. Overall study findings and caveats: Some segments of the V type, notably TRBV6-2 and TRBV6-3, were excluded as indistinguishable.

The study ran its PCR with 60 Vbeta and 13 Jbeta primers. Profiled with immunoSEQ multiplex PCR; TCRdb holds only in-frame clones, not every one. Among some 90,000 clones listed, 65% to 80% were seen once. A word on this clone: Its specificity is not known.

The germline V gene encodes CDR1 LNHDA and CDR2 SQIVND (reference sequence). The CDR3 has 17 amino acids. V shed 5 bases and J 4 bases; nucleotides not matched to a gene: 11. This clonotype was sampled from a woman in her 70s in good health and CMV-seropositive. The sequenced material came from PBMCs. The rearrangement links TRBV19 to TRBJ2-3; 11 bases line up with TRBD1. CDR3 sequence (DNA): TGTGCCAGTAGTCGGACAGGGGGCGAAGGGGTGTCAGATACGCAGTATTTT. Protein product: CASSRTGGEGVSDTQYF.